This is a list of T cell receptor beta chains from one sample in a study of T-cell memory formation after mild COVID-19. MiXCR, run by TCRdb on the 5' RACE reads, gives a single entry per CDR3 protein. The data contain roughly 320,000 distinct CDR3 sequences, around 27% of them singletons. The sequenced sample was PBMCs or a T cell subset sorted from them (not recorded which). These TCRs come from an adult woman who had mild COVID-19 (a few samples of this study predate the infection). Cell type and time point are not known. CDR3s include the opening cysteine and the closing phenylalanine or tryptophan. The D gene is left open where the match is weak. Clone sizes are given selectively: once, few, many, or a class where the clone is expanded.

TRBV24-1,TRBJ2-2,.,.,TGTGCCACCAGTGGTGGAGGCGGGGAGCTGTTTTTT,CATSGGGGELFF
TRBV7-9,TRBJ2-1,many,TRBD1,TGTGCCAGCAGCTCAACGGACAGGGGGCGCTGGGTCGACAATGAGCAGTTCTTC,CASSSTDRGRWVDNEQFF
TRBV12-3/TRBV12-4,TRBJ1-1,.,TRBD1,TGTGCCAGCAGTGGGACAGACCGGGTTCGAGAAGCTTTCTTT,CASSGTDRVREAFF
TRBV5-1,TRBJ2-2,few,.,TGCGCCAGCAGCTCCACAGTAACCACCGGGGAGCTGTTTTTT,CASSSTVTTGELFF
TRBV7-3,TRBJ2-5,few,TRBD2,TGTGCCAGCAGCCCCAAGGGTGCGCGGGGGGACCAAGAGACCCAGTACTTC,CASSPKGARGDQETQYF
TRBV19,TRBJ1-5,.,.,TGTGCCAGTAGTATAGGAAGGGGCAGGTCGAATCAGCCCCAGCATTTT,CASSIGRGRSNQPQHF
TRBV29-1,TRBJ2-5,.,.,TGCAGCGTTGAAGCTGAGGGGTCGGTGGAGACCCAGTACTTC,CSVEAEGSVETQYF
TRBV15,TRBJ2-3,few,.,TGTGCCACCAGCAGAGATCTCCAGGGGAGCACAGATACGCAGTATTTT,CATSRDLQGSTDTQYF
TRBV6-5,TRBJ2-7,.,TRBD1,TGTGCCAGCAGTTACTCAGGAAGGGGACAGGGTATCCACGAGCAGTACTTC,CASSYSGRGQGIHEQYF
TRBV29-1,TRBJ1-2,few,.,TGCAGCGTTGAAGTAGGGGACTATGGCTACACCTTC,CSVEVGDYGYTF
TRBV5-1,TRBJ1-2,.,.,TGCGCCAGCAGCTTGTTGCAGGGTAGCGACTATGGCTACACCTTC,CASSLLQGSDYGYTF
TRBV4-1,TRBJ1-2,.,.,TGCGCCAGCAGCTTAGGGGCGCGCTATGGCTACACCTTC,CASSLGARYGYTF
TRBV7-2,TRBJ2-5,.,TRBD2,TGTGCCAGCAGCGGGACTAGCGGGAGGCCCTTAGGGGAGACCCAGTACTTC,CASSGTSGRPLGETQYF
TRBV9,TRBJ2-7,few,TRBD2,TGTGCCAGCAGCGTAGGGAACGGGGGGACCTACGAGCAGTACTTC,CASSVGNGGTYEQYF
TRBV7-2,TRBJ2-7,.,.,TGTGCCAGCAGCTTAGTCAGGGTCTACGAGCAGTACTTC,CASSLVRVYEQYF
TRBV10-3,TRBJ1-5,few,.,TGTGCCATCCGGGGCAGCAATCAGCCCCAGCATTTT,CAIRGSNQPQHF
TRBV12-3/TRBV12-4,TRBJ2-7,few,.,TGTGCCAGCAGTTTGTGGCAAGGGTACGAGCAGTACTTC,CASSLWQGYEQYF